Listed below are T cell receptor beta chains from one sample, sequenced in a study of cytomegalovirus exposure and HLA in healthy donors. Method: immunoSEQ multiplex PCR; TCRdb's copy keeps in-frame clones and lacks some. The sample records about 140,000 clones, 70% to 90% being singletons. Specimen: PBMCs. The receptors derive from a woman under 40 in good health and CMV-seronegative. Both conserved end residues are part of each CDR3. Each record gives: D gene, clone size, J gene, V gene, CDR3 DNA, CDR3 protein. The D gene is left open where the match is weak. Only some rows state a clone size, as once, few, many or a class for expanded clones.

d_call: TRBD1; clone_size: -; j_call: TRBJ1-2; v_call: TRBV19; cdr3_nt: TGTGCCAGTAGTATTCCTGGGACAGGCCCTAGGGGCTACACCTTC; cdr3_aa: CASSIPGTGPRGYTF
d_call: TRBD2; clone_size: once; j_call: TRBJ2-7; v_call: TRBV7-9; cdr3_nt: TGTGCCAGCAGCTTAGCCGGGGGGGCCGGTGTCGAGCAGTACTTC; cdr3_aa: CASSLAGGAGVEQYF
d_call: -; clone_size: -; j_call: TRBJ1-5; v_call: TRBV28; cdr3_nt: TGTGCCAGCAGCTGGGACCCAAACGCGGGGCAGCCCCAGCATTTT; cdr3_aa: CASSWDPNAGQPQHF
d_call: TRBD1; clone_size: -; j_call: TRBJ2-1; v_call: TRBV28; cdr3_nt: TGTGCCAGCAGAGTCGGGACAGCAACCTACAATGAGCAGTTCTTC; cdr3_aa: CASRVGTATYNEQFF
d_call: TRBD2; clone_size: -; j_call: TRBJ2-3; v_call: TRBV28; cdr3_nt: TGTGCCAGCCTGCGGGGGGGGGCTTGGGCAGATACGCAGTATTTT; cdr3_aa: CASLRGGAWADTQYF
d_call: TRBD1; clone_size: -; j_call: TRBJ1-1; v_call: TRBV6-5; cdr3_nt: TGTGCCAGCACTTCGGGACAGGGGGGGGAAGCTTTCTTT; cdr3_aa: CASTSGQGGEAFF
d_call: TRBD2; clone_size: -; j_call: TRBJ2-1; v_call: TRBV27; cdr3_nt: TGTGCCAGCACGGCTTCTAGCGGGGTTAGAGGTGAGCAGTTCTTC; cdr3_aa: CASTASSGVRGEQFF
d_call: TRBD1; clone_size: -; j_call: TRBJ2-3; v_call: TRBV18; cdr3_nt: TGTGCCAGCTCACCGGGACAGGGAGGTTCGGATACGCAGTATTTT; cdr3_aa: CASSPGQGGSDTQYF
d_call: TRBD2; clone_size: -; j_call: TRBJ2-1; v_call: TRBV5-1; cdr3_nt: TGCGCCAGCAGCTTGCCCCGTTGGGCTAGCGGGGGCTACAGCTCCTACAATGAGCAGTTCTTC; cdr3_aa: CASSLPRWASGGYSSYNEQFF
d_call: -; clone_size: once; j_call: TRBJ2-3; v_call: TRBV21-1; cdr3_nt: TGTGCCACCTCCGATACGCAGTATTTT; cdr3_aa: CATSDTQYF
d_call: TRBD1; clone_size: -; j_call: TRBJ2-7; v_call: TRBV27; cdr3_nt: TGTGCCAGCAGTTTACTTACAGGGGGCGCATTACCCTACGAGCAGTACTTC; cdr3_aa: CASSLLTGGALPYEQYF
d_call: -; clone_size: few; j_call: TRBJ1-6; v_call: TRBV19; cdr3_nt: TGTGCCAGTAGTCCCTCGGGATCCCAAAATTCACCCCTCCACTTT; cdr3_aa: CASSPSGSQNSPLHF
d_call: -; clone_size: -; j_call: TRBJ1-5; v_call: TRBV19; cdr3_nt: TGTGCCAGTAGTATAGATAAGGGGTCAAGTCGGCAGCCCCAGCATTTT; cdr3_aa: CASSIDKGSSRQPQHF
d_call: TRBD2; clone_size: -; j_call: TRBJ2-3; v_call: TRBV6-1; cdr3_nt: TGTGCCAGCGCGGTGGTAGCGGGGGGTGCAGATACGCAGTATTTT; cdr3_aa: CASAVVAGGADTQYF
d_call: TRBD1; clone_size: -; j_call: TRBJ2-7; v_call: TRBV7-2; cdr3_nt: TGTGCCAGCAGAGGGGGGACAGGGAGCTCCTACGAGCAGTACTTC; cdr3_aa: CASRGGTGSSYEQYF
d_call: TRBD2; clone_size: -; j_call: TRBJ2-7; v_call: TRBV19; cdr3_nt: TGTGCCAGTAGTGCGTCTAGCGGGGGGCCTTACGAGCAGTACTTC; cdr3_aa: CASSASSGGPYEQYF
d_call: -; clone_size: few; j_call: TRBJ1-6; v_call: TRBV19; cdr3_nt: TGTGCCAGTAGTATAGATACCGGGGGTTATTCACCCCTCCACTTT; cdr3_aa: CASSIDTGGYSPLHF
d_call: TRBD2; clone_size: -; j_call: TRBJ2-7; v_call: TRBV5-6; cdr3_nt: TGTGCCCCCCGGGTCGTTGCGGGGGGATCTTACGAGCAGTACTTC; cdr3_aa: CAPRVVAGGSYEQYF
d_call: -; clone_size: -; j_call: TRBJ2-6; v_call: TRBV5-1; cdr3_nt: TGCGCCAGCAGCTTGGGGGGGGGCGCCGGGGCCAACGTCCTGACTTTC; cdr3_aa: CASSLGGGAGANVLTF
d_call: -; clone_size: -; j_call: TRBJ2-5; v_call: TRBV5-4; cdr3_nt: TGTGCCAGCAGCTGGGGGCCGTACCAAGAGACCCAGTACTTC; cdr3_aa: CASSWGPYQETQYF
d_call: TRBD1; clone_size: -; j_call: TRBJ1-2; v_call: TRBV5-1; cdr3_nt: TGCGCCAGCAGCCCGACCCCCGGGACAGTACTTAACTATGGCTACACCTTC; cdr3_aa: CASSPTPGTVLNYGYTF
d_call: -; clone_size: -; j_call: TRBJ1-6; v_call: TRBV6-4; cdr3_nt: TGTGCCAGCAGTGACCTTCGGGGGGACGGGTCCTATAATTCACCCCTCCACTTT; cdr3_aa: CASSDLRGDGSYNSPLHF
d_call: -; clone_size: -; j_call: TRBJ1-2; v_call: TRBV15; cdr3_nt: TGTGCCACCAGCTCATCCGGGGCCTACGGCGGGGTCGGCTACACCTTC; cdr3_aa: CATSSSGAYGGVGYTF
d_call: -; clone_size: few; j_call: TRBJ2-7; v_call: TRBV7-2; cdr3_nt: TGTGCCAGCCTCGCGAGGGTCCCTCCCTACGAGCAGTACTTC; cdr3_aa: CASLARVPPYEQYF
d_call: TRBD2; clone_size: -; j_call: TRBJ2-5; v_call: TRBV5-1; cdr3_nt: TGCGCCAGCAGCTTGGTTTGGACTAGCGGGGGGGAGAAGACCCAGTACTTC; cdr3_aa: CASSLVWTSGGEKTQYF
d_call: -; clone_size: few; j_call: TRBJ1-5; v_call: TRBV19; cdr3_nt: TGTGCCAGTAGCACACAAAGGGGTAATCAGCCCCAGCATTTT; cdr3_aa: CASSTQRGNQPQHF
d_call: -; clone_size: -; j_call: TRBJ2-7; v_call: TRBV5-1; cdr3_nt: TGCGCCAGCAGCTTGGCAAGCGAGCTAGCAGAGCAGTACTTC; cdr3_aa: CASSLASELAEQYF
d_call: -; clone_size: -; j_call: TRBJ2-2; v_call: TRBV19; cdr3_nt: TGTGCCAGTAAGGAGGGGGGGGGCAGCACCGGGGAGCTGTTTTTT; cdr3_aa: CASKEGGGSTGELFF
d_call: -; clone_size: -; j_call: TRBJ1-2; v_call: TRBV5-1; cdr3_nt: TGCGCCAGCAGCTTTGCCAGGGAAGGATACTATGGCTACACCTTC; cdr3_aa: CASSFAREGYYGYTF
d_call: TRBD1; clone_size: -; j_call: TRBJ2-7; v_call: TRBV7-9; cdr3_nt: TGTGCCAGCAGCCCTAGGGGGCGCGGACGGCTTTGGGACGGGCAGTACTTC; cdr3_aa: CASSPRGRGRLWDGQYF
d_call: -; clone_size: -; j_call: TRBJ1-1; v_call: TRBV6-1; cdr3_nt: TGTGCCAGCAGTCTCCCGTACAGTTTTGAAGCTTTCTTT; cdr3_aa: CASSLPYSFEAFF
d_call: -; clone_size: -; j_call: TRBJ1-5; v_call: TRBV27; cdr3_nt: TGTGCCAGCAGTTTAAACGGTGTAATCATTGAGCCCCAGCATTTT; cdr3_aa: CASSLNGVIIEPQHF
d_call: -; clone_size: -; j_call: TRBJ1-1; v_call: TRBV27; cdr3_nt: TGTGCCAGCAGTCCCTCAGTTGGGGCGATGAACACTGAAGCTTTCTTT; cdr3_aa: CASSPSVGAMNTEAFF
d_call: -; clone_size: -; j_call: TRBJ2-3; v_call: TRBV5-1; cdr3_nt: TGCGCCAGCAGCTTGGCGTCGGAGAACGGTCCCACAGATACGCAGTATTTT; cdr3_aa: CASSLASENGPTDTQYF
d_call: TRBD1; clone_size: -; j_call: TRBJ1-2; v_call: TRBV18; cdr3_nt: TGTGCCAGCTCACCGGGAGTAACAGGGGTGAGTGGCTACACCTTC; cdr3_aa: CASSPGVTGVSGYTF
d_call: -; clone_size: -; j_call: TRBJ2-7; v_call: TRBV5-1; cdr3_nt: TGCGCCAGCAGCCCAGGTGGGGCCGGAAACCAGCAGTACTTC; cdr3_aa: CASSPGGAGNQQYF
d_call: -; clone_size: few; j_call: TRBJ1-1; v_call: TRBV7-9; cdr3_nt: TGTGCCAGCAGCACAGCGAACACTGAAGCTTTCTTT; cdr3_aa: CASSTANTEAFF
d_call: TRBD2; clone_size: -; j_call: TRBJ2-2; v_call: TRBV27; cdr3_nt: TGTGCCAGCTCCCTAGCGGGGGTCCGGGGGGAGCTGTTTTTT; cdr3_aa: CASSLAGVRGELFF
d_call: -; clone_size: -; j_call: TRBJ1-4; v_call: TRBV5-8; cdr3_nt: TGTGCCAGCAGCCCCGGCCGGGGAGTTTCTAATGAAAAACTGTTTTTT; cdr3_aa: CASSPGRGVSNEKLFF
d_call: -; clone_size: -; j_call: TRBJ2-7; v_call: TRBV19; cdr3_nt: TGTGCCAGTAGTATCTTCTTTTCGGTAGCGGAATCCTACGAGCAGTACTTC; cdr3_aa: CASSIFFSVAESYEQYF
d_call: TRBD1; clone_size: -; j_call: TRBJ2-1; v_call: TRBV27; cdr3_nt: TGTGCCAGCAGTTTGGGACAGGGGTACCACAATGAGCAGTTCTTC; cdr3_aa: CASSLGQGYHNEQFF
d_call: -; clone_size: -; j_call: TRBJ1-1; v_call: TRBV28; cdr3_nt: TGTGCCGGCCGGGGGAGGTTCACTGAAGCTTTCTTT; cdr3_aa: CAGRGRFTEAFF
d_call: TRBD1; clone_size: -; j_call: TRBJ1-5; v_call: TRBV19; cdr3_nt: TGTGCCAGTAGTATAGGTCAGGGGGCTATCGATCAGCCCCAGCATTTT; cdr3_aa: CASSIGQGAIDQPQHF
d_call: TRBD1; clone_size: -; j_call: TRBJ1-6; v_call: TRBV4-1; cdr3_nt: TGCGCCAGCAGCCAAGGGGACAGGCAAAATTCACCCCTCCACTTT; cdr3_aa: CASSQGDRQNSPLHF
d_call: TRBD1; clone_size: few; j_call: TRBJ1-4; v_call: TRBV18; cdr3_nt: TGTGCCAGCTCACCGCGACAGGGAAGGGTAAATGAAAAACTGTTTTTT; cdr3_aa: CASSPRQGRVNEKLFF
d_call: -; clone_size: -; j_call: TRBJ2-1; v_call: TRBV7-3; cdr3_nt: TGTGCCAGCAGCTTAAATGGCAGGCAATCCTACAATGAGCAGTTCTTC; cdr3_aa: CASSLNGRQSYNEQFF
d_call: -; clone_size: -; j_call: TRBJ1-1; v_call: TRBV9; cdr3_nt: TGTGCCAGCAGCGTTAGAAGTATGAACACTGAAGCTTTCTTT; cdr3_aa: CASSVRSMNTEAFF
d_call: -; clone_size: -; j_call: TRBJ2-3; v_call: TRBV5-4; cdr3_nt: TGTGCCAGCAGCTTGGCGGGTGCAGATACGCAGTATTTT; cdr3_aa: CASSLAGADTQYF
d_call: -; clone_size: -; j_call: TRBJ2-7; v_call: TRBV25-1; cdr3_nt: TGTGCCAGCAGTGAACCACACTCCTACGAGCAGTACTTC; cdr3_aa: CASSEPHSYEQYF
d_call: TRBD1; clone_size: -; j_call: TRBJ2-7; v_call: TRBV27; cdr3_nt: TGTGCCAGCAGTCTGACCGGGACAGGGGGCTACGAGCAGTACTTC; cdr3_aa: CASSLTGTGGYEQYF
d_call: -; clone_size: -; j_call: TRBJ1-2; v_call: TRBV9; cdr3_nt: TGTGCCAGCAGCGTTGACAGTATAAGCTATGGCTACACCTTC; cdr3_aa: CASSVDSISYGYTF
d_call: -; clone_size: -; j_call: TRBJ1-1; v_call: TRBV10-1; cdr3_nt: TGCGCCAGCAGTGAGGGGGGCTCCAACACTGAAGCTTTCTTT; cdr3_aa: CASSEGGSNTEAFF
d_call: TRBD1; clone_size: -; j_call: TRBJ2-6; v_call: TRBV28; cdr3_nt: TGTGCCAGCAGTTTGTCCCCCGGGACAGCCTCTGGGGCCAACGTCCTGACTTTC; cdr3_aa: CASSLSPGTASGANVLTF
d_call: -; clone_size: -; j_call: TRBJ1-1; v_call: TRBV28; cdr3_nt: TGTGCCAGCAGTTCGACAGAGTACACTGAAGCTTTCTTT; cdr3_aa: CASSSTEYTEAFF
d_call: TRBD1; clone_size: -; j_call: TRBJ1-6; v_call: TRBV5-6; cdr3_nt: TGTGCCAGCAGCTTCCAGGTATTCCGGGACAGGCGTTCACCCCTCCACTTT; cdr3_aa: CASSFQVFRDRRSPLHF